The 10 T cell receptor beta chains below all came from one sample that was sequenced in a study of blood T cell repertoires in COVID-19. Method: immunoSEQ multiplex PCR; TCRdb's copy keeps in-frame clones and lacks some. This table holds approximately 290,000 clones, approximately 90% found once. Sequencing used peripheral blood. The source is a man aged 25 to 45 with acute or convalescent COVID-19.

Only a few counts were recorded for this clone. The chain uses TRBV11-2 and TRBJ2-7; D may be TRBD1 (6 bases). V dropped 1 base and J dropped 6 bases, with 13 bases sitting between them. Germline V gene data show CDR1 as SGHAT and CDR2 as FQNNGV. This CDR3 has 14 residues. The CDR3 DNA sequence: TGTGCCAGCAGCTTAGGACCAGGGGATGGCGAGCAGTACTTC. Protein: CASSLGPGDGEQYF.

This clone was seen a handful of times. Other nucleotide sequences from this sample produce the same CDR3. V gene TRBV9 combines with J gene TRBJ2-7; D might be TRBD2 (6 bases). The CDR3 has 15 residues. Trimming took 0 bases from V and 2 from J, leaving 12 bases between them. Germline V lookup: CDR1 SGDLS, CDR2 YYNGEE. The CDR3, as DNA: TGTGCCAGCAGCGTAGCTCCGGGAGCGCCCTACGAGCAGTACTTC. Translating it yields CASSVAPGAPYEQYF.

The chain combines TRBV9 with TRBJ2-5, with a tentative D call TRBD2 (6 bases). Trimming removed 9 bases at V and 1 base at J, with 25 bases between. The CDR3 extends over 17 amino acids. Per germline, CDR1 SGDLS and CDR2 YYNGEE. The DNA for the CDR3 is TGTGCCACTTTAGATATAGGGCTCGGGACTTTCCAAGAGACCCAGTACTTC. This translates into CATLDIGLGTFQETQYF.

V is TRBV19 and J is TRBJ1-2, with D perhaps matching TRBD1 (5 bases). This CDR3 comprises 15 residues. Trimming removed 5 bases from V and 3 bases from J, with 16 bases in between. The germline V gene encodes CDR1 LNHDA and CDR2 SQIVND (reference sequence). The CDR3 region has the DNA TGTGCCAGTAGTCCCCGTCCCAGGGTTCACTATGGCTACACCTTC. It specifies CASSPRPRVHYGYTF.

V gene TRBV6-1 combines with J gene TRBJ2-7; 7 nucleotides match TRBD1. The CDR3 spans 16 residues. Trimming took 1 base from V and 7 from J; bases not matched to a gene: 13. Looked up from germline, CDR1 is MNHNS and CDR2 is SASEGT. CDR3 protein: CASSEVLGTGVEEQYF. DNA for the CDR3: TGTGCCAGCAGTGAAGTTCTCGGCACAGGGGTTGAAGAGCAGTACTTC.

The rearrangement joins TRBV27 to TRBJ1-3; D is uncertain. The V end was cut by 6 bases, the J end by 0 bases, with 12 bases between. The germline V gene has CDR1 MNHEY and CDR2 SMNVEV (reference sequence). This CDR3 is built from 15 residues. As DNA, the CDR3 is TGTGCCAGCAGAAAGACATACAGCTCTGGAAACACCATATATTTT. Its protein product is CASRKTYSSGNTIYF.

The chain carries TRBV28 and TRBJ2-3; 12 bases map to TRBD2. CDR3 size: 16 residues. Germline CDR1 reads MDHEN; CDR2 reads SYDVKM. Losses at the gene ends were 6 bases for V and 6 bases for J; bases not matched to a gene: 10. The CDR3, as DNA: TGTGCCAGCAGAACCCGGACTAGCGGGGCCGCGGATACGCAGTATTTT. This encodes CASRTRTSGAADTQYF.

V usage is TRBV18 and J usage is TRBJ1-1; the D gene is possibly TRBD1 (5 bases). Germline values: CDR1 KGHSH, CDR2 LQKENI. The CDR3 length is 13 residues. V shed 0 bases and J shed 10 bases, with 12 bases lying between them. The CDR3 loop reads CASSPPGGSVAFF. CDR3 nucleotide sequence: TGTGCCAGCTCACCACCGGGGGGGTCGGTAGCTTTCTTT.

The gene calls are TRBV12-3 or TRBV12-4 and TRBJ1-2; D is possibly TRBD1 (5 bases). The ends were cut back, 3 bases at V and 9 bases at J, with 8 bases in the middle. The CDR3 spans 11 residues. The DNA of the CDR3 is TGTGCCAGCAGTTTGGGGGGTCGCTACACCTTC. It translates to CASSLGGRYTF.

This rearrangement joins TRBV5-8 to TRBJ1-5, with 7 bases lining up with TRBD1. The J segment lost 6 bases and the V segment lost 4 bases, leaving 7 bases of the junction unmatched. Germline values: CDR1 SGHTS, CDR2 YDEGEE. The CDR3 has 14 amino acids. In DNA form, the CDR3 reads TGTGCCAGCAGCCACAGGGGCAGGAGTCAGCCCCAGCATTTT. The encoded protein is CASSHRGRSQPQHF.